This T cell receptor (beta chain) emerged from a study of control samples from healthy donors and cancer patients. The V gene's germline CDR1 is SGHDT and CDR2 YYEEEE. The CDR3 spans 13 residues. The V end was cut by 4 bases, the J end by 7 bases, with 12 bases between. Repertoires were generated with immunoSEQ multiplex PCR, while TCRdb's copy carries only in-frame clones and drops some. The table records over 200,000 clones, around 79% of them present only once. This receptor was obtained from a woman in her sixties or seventies with lung cancer. The genes are TRBV5-6 and TRBJ1-5; D possibly corresponds to TRBD1 (5 bases). The sequenced sample was PBMCs. CDR3 sequence: CASSPGAAQPQHF. Written as DNA, the CDR3 is TGTGCCAGCAGCCCCGGGGCCGCACAGCCCCAGCATTTT.